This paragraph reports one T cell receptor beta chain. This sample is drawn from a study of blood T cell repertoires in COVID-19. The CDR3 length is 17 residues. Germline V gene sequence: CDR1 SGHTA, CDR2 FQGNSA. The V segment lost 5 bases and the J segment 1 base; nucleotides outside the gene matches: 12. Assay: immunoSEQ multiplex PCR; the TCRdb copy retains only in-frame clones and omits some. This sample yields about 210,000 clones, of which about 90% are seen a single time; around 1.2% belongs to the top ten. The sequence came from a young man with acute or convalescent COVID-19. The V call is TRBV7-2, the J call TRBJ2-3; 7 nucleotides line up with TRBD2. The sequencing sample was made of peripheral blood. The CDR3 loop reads CASSPVGAGLGTDTQYF. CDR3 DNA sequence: TGTGCCAGCAGCCCTGTGGGAGCGGGACTTGGCACAGATACGCAGTATTTT.